Listed below are T cell receptor beta chains from one sample, sequenced in a study of OX40 agonist ivuxolimab in advanced cancers. Only in-frame clones appear in the TCRdb table, and some are missing; sequencing was by immunoSEQ multiplex PCR. Of tens of thousands of clones in the sample, roughly 85% were seen once. The sample consisted of CD4+ or CD8+ T cells sorted from blood, taken in a trial of the OX40 agonist ivuxolimab. These receptors were collected from an adult with an advanced solid tumor such as melanoma, head and neck, liver or kidney cancer. Each CDR3 is given with its conserved first and last residue. A D gene is named only where the DNA matches it firmly. Clone size is stated in some rows and not others, as once, few, many or a class when expanded.

v_call: TRBV29-1
j_call: TRBJ1-1
clone_size: -
d_call: TRBD1
cdr3_nt: TGCAGCGTCTACCGGGACAGGGGAGAGGCTTTCTTT
cdr3_aa: CSVYRDRGEAFF

v_call: TRBV28
j_call: TRBJ1-3
clone_size: -
d_call: -
cdr3_nt: TGTGCCAGCAGTTCCCCCGGGACCCCTCCCCTCGGAAACACCATATATTTT
cdr3_aa: CASSSPGTPPLGNTIYF

v_call: TRBV6-5
j_call: TRBJ2-1
clone_size: -
d_call: -
cdr3_nt: TGTGCCAGCAGTTCCCCCGACGGCAACTCCTACAATGAGCAGTTCTTC
cdr3_aa: CASSSPDGNSYNEQFF

v_call: TRBV6-6
j_call: TRBJ2-7
clone_size: -
d_call: -
cdr3_nt: TGTGCCAGCTCGGGCGGACAGTCCCCCTACGAGCAGTACTTC
cdr3_aa: CASSGGQSPYEQYF

v_call: TRBV5-6
j_call: TRBJ1-5
clone_size: -
d_call: TRBD1
cdr3_nt: TGTGCCAGCAGCTTGGCTGGCAGGGGGCAGGGTCAGCCCCAGCATTTT
cdr3_aa: CASSLAGRGQGQPQHF

v_call: TRBV19
j_call: TRBJ1-1
clone_size: -
d_call: -
cdr3_nt: TGTGCCAGTAATCTTGGGCAAAACACTGAAGCTTTCTTT
cdr3_aa: CASNLGQNTEAFF

v_call: TRBV2
j_call: TRBJ2-7
clone_size: once
d_call: -
cdr3_nt: TGTGCCAGCACTGTTCAGGGTTCTAACTACGAGCAGTACTTC
cdr3_aa: CASTVQGSNYEQYF

v_call: TRBV12-2
j_call: TRBJ1-1
clone_size: -
d_call: -
cdr3_nt: TGTGCAAGTCGCCCCCCCGAGGCGAACACTGAAGCTTTCTTT
cdr3_aa: CASRPPEANTEAFF

v_call: TRBV28
j_call: TRBJ2-7
clone_size: -
d_call: -
cdr3_nt: TGTGCCAGCAGTTTACTTAACACCTACGAGCAGTACTTC
cdr3_aa: CASSLLNTYEQYF

v_call: TRBV6-5
j_call: TRBJ1-5
clone_size: -
d_call: -
cdr3_nt: TGTGCCAGCACCCCGGCAGGGGACAATCAGCCCCAGCATTTT
cdr3_aa: CASTPAGDNQPQHF

v_call: TRBV5-5
j_call: TRBJ2-3
clone_size: once
d_call: TRBD2
cdr3_nt: TGTGCCAGCCTGAACTTAGCGGGGAGCACAGATACGCAGTATTTT
cdr3_aa: CASLNLAGSTDTQYF

v_call: TRBV11-2
j_call: TRBJ1-1
clone_size: -
d_call: -
cdr3_nt: TGTGCCAGCAGCCCACTGGGGGCGAAGAACACTGAAGCTTTCTTT
cdr3_aa: CASSPLGAKNTEAFF

v_call: TRBV25-1
j_call: TRBJ1-3
clone_size: once
d_call: TRBD1
cdr3_nt: TGTGCCAGCGAGGATGGGACAGCGCATTCTGGAAACACCATATATTTT
cdr3_aa: CASEDGTAHSGNTIYF

v_call: TRBV5-6
j_call: TRBJ1-1
clone_size: -
d_call: -
cdr3_nt: TGTGCCAGCAGGCGCGACACTTACACTGAAGCTTTCTTT
cdr3_aa: CASRRDTYTEAFF

v_call: TRBV29-1
j_call: TRBJ1-4
clone_size: -
d_call: -
cdr3_nt: TGCAGCGTTGCAACTAATGAAAAACTGTTTTTT
cdr3_aa: CSVATNEKLFF

v_call: TRBV19
j_call: TRBJ2-2
clone_size: -
d_call: TRBD2
cdr3_nt: TGTGCCAGTAGTGCTAGCGGTGCGAACACCGGGGAGCTGTTTTTT
cdr3_aa: CASSASGANTGELFF

v_call: TRBV11-3
j_call: TRBJ1-2
clone_size: -
d_call: -
cdr3_nt: TGTGCCAGCAGCCTTCGTGGATATGGCTACACCTTC
cdr3_aa: CASSLRGYGYTF

v_call: TRBV5-4
j_call: TRBJ1-2
clone_size: -
d_call: -
cdr3_nt: TGTGCCAGCAGCCAGCAGGGGATAGCTGGCTACACCTTC
cdr3_aa: CASSQQGIAGYTF

v_call: TRBV10-3
j_call: TRBJ1-5
clone_size: -
d_call: -
cdr3_nt: TGTGCCATCAGTGAACGGGCTCGAACGGATCAGCCCCAGCATTTT
cdr3_aa: CAISERARTDQPQHF

v_call: TRBV6-5
j_call: TRBJ1-5
clone_size: -
d_call: -
cdr3_nt: TGTGCCAGCAGTTACAGGGGTAATCAGCCCCAGCATTTT
cdr3_aa: CASSYRGNQPQHF